These 32 T cell receptor beta chains were all obtained from the same sample, sequenced in a study of blood T cell repertoires in COVID-19. The assay was immunoSEQ multiplex PCR, and TCRdb's table has in-frame clones only and misses some. The data hold 200,000 to 250,000 clones, with roughly 88% observed a single time. Source material: PBMCs or T cells enriched from blood (not recorded which). These receptors originate from a woman aged 25 to 45 who had been exposed to COVID-19.

The chain links TRBV7-6 to TRBJ2-2; the D is unclear. CDR1 is SGHVS, CDR2 FNYEAQ, per germline. V lost 5 bases to trimming and J lost 0 bases, with 13 bases between them. This CDR3 has 16 amino acids. The CDR3 bases are TGTGCCAGCAGCCCGACCGGCCGGGCGAACACCGGGGAGCTGTTTTTT. This sequence encodes CASSPTGRANTGELFF. Full variable domain (missing parts from reference TRBV7-6 and TRBJ2-2): GAGVSQSPRYKVTKRGQDVALRCDPISGHVSLYWYRQALGQGPEFLTYFNYEAQQDKSGLPNDRFSAERPEGSISTLTIQRTEQRDSAMYRCASSPTGRANTGELFFGEGSRLTVL.

The rearrangement links TRBV7-9 to TRBJ1-2; D unclear. With 1 base removed from V and 6 bases from J, the gap between germline ends came to 12 bases. The V gene's germline CDR1 is SEHNR and CDR2 FQNEAQ (reference sequence). The CDR3 covers 14 residues. In DNA form, the CDR3 reads TGTGCCAGCAGCTTAGGCCCAGTCGAAGATGGCTACACCTTC. It is translated as CASSLGPVEDGYTF.

V and J are TRBV28 and TRBJ1-1, with TRBD1 matching over 9 bases. The germline gives CDR1 MDHEN, CDR2 SYDVKM. The CDR3 covers 15 residues. Trimming removed 3 bases from V and 3 bases from J; junction bases left unmatched: 5. CDR3 coding DNA: TGTGCCAGCAGTTTGACAGGGGGTTTGGACACTGAAGCTTTCTTT. It yields the protein CASSLTGGLDTEAFF.

This rearrangement joins TRBV18 to TRBJ1-2, with TRBD1 as a possible D gene (6 bases). The CDR3 spans 13 residues. Trimming removed 2 bases from V and 3 bases from J, with 7 bases in between. CDR1 is KGHSH and CDR2 is LQKENI in the germline V gene. Written as DNA, the CDR3 is TGTGCCAGCTCACCAAAGGGGGACTATGGCTACACCTTC. This gives the protein CASSPKGDYGYTF.

The CDR3, as DNA: TGTGCCAGCAGTGAAGGGCTCTTAGCCAAAAACATTCAGTACTTC. This sequence encodes CASSEGLLAKNIQYF. This sequence joins TRBV2 and TRBJ2-4; D call uncertain. In germline, CDR1 is SNHLY, CDR2 FYNNEI. The V gene lost 1 base and the J gene lost 0 bases, with 7 bases spanning the gap. CDR3 length: 15 amino acids. Together with reference TRBV2 and TRBJ2-4, the CDR3 gives the full variable domain: EPEVTQTPSHQVTQMGQEVILRCVPISNHLYFYWYRQILGQKVEFLVSFYNNEISEKSEIFDDQFSVERPDGSNFTLKIRSTKLEDSAMYFCASSEGLLAKNIQYFGAGTRLSVL.

This chain joins TRBV19 and TRBJ1-2; the match to TRBD1 covers 7 bases. The length of the CDR3 is 13 residues. V was pared by 6 bases and J by 2 bases, with 3 bases of the junction left unmatched. Germline lookup yields CDR1 LNHDA and CDR2 SQIVND (reference sequence). CDR3 DNA: TGTGCCAGTAGGATGACAGGGAACTATGGCTACACCTTC. This translates into CASRMTGNYGYTF.

This clone has more than one count but fewer than ten. This rearrangement joins TRBV10-3 to TRBJ2-2, with 9 bases identical to TRBD2. The CDR3 spans 16 residues. Trimming cost V 3 bases and J 7 bases; bases outside gene matches: 9. CDR1 and CDR2 from the germline V gene are ENHRY and SYGVKD. Here the CDR3 DNA reads TGTGCCATCAGTGATCAAAGCGGGAGGCCCGACGGGGAGCTGTTTTTT. Its translation is CAISDQSGRPDGELFF.

The V and J genes are TRBV6-5 and TRBJ1-2, with D possibly being TRBD1 (5 bases). V lost 5 bases, J lost 8 bases, and 15 bases lay in between. The CDR3 length is 13 residues. CDR1 and CDR2 (germline): MNHEY, SVGAGI. The CDR3 region has the DNA TGTGCCAGCAGTCGAGATCAGGGATACGGCTACACCTTC. Translated, it gives CASSRDQGYGYTF.

The CDR3: CATTIPSGNTIYF. Written as DNA, the CDR3 is TGTGCCACTACAATACCCTCTGGAAACACCATATATTTT. The genes are TRBV15 and TRBJ1-3; D remains unclear. The CDR3 has 13 amino acids. Trimming took 9 bases from V and 0 from J, leaving 9 bases between them. From germline, CDR1 is LNHNV and CDR2 YYDKDF (reference sequence).

Here the CDR3 DNA reads TGTGCCAGCGCCTCCTCGTGGTCCCCTACTGGGGCCAACGTCCTGACTTTC. It yields the protein CASASSWSPTGANVLTF. The V and J genes are TRBV27 and TRBJ2-6, with D unresolved. CDR1 is MNHEY and CDR2 is SMNVEV in the germline V gene (reference sequence). V was trimmed by 8 bases and J by 2 bases, leaving 19 bases between them. The CDR3 loop spans 17 amino acids.

The V gene is TRBV18, the J gene TRBJ1-2, with 7 bases identical to TRBD1. V shed 1 base, J shed 6 bases, and the junction held 5 bases outside the gene matches. CDR1 and CDR2 from the germline V gene are KGHSH and LQKENI. The CDR3 has 14 amino acids. DNA of the CDR3: TGTGCCAGCTCACCACGACAGGGCTGGAATGGCTACACCTTC. Its translation is CASSPRQGWNGYTF.

The chain couples TRBV5-4 to TRBJ1-1; weak D call: TRBD1 (5 bases). This CDR3 is 13 amino acids long. Trimming took off 2 bases at V and 11 bases at J, with 16 bases between the two ends. Looked up from germline, CDR1 is SGHNT and CDR2 is YYREEE (reference sequence). The CDR3 protein is CASSLIPGTTAFF. CDR3 in DNA: TGTGCCAGCAGCTTAATACCCGGGACTACGGCTTTCTTT. The entire variable domain, with the rest obtained from reference TRBV5-4 and TRBJ1-1, is as follows: ETGVTQSPTHLIKTRGQQVTLRCSSQSGHNTVSWYQQALGQGPQFIFQYYREEENGRGNFPPRFSGLQFPNYSSELNVNALELDDSALYLCASSLIPGTTAFFGQGTRLTVV.

The chain uses TRBV2 and TRBJ2-5; a weak D match, TRBD2 (6 bases). The CDR3 contains 15 residues. V was pared by 1 base and J by 2 bases, with 11 bases between. The V gene's germline CDR1 is SNHLY and CDR2 FYNNEI. The CDR3 DNA reads TGTGCCAGCAGTGAAGGGCTAGCGTGGCAAGAGACCCAGTACTTC. Amino acids: CASSEGLAWQETQYF.

This clone has more than one count but fewer than ten. The chain combines TRBV9 with TRBJ1-2, with TRBD1 as a possible D gene (6 bases). Per the germline V gene, CDR1 is SGDLS and CDR2 is YYNGEE. Trimming shortened V by 4 bases and J by 2 bases, and 12 bases separated the two germline ends. CDR3 length: 14 amino acids. The CDR3 region is CASSKQGHNYGYTF. DNA of the CDR3: TGTGCCAGCAGCAAGCAGGGGCACAACTATGGCTACACCTTC.

This chain joins TRBV7-2 and TRBJ2-1; D call uncertain. This CDR3 has 15 residues. Germline V lookup: CDR1 SGHTA, CDR2 FQGNSA. The V gene lost 2 bases and the J gene lost 6 bases, with 14 bases spanning the gap. The CDR3 region has the DNA TGTGCCAGCAGCTTAAGTCCCCTAATAACCAATGAGCAGTTCTTC. Translating it yields CASSLSPLITNEQFF.

This clone was observed a handful of times. The rearrangement joins TRBV7-2 to TRBJ1-1; 7 nucleotides match TRBD1. The CDR3 loop spans 13 amino acids. The trim removed 5 bases at V and 10 bases at J, leaving 10 bases unmatched. Germline V gene data show CDR1 as SGHTA and CDR2 as FQGNSA. The CDR3 loop is CASSRDRERVAFF. CDR3 nucleotide sequence: TGTGCCAGCAGCCGAGACAGGGAGAGAGTAGCTTTCTTT.

The J gene is TRBJ1-2, the V gene TRBV2; a possible D gene is TRBD1 (5 bases). The V end was cut by 2 bases, the J end by 6 bases, with 7 bases between. The CDR3 contains 12 residues. The V gene's germline CDR1 is SNHLY and CDR2 FYNNEI. CDR3 residues: CASSERGNGYTF. DNA for the CDR3: TGTGCCAGCAGTGAACGGGGGAATGGCTACACCTTC.

The rearrangement links TRBV12-5 to TRBJ2-7, with 10 positions matching TRBD1. This CDR3 has 15 amino acids. Looked up from germline, CDR1 is LGHNT and CDR2 is FRNRAP. V shed 3 bases, J shed 7 bases, and the junction held 9 bases outside the gene matches. The CDR3 DNA reads TGTGCTAGTGGTTTCCGGACAGGGGGTAGTGGGGAGCAGTACTTC. It yields the protein CASGFRTGGSGEQYF.

The rearrangement joins TRBV4-2 to TRBJ1-2; unclear D gene. Germline V gene data show CDR1 as LGHNA and CDR2 as YNFKEQ. V was pared by 0 bases and J by 7 bases, with 9 bases between. CDR3 size: 13 residues. The CDR3 reads CASSQERASGYTF. In DNA form, the CDR3 reads TGTGCCAGCAGCCAAGAGAGGGCGAGTGGCTACACCTTC.

J is TRBJ1-6 and V is TRBV25-1; D not certain. From germline, CDR1 is MGHDK and CDR2 SYGVNS. The V gene lost 4 bases and the J gene lost 7 bases, with 11 bases spanning the gap. The CDR3 sequence is 14 residues long. The CDR3 DNA reads TGTGCCAGCAGTGTCGAGTTAAACAATTCACCCCTCCACTTT. Translated: CASSVELNNSPLHF.

The chain links TRBV19 to TRBJ1-5, with a possible D match to TRBD1 (5 bases). Between the trimmed V and J ends, which lost 2 bases and 4 bases, there was a span of 9 bases. The CDR3 has 14 residues. CDR1 is LNHDA, CDR2 SQIVND, per germline (reference sequence). The CDR3 reads CASSIQTENQPQHF. In nucleotides, the CDR3 is TGTGCCAGTAGTATACAGACAGAGAATCAGCCCCAGCATTTT. Supplemented by reference TRBV19 and TRBJ1-5, the full variable domain reads DGGITQSPKYLFRKEGQNVTLSCEQNLNHDAMYWYRQDPGQGLRLIYYSQIVNDFQKGDIAEGYSVSREKKESFPLTVTSAQKNPTAFYLCASSIQTENQPQHFGDGTRLSIL.

This clone was recorded once. The sample holds other DNA sequences that translate to the same CDR3. The rearrangement uses TRBV18 and TRBJ2-7; TRBD2 matches at 12 bases. The CDR3 runs 15 residues. Germline V gene lookup returns CDR1 KGHSH and CDR2 LQKENI. Losses at the gene ends were 3 bases for V and 2 bases for J; bases not matched to a gene: 2. The CDR3 DNA follows: TGTGCCAGCTCACCGACTAGCGGGAGCCCCTACGAGCAGTACTTC. Encoded protein: CASSPTSGSPYEQYF.

This clone was observed once. This chain connects TRBV7-2 to TRBJ1-1; TRBD1 agrees at 8 bases. Germline values: CDR1 SGHTA, CDR2 FQGNSA. The CDR3 consists of 15 residues. Germline trimming cut 2 bases from V and 10 bases from J; bases unmatched to any gene: 12. In DNA form, the CDR3 reads TGTGCCAGCAGCTTAAACCCAGGGGGCTCCCTGGGAGCTTTCTTT. Translated: CASSLNPGGSLGAFF.

The V call is TRBV6-5, the J call TRBJ1-6; D remains ambiguous. Trimming removed 3 bases from V and 5 bases from J, with 8 bases in between. In germline, CDR1 is MNHEY, CDR2 SVGAGI. CDR3 length: 14 residues. This CDR3 reads CASSYGLNNSPLHF. The DNA for the CDR3 is TGTGCCAGCAGTTATGGGCTAAATAATTCACCCCTCCACTTT.

The chain has TRBV7-9 and TRBJ1-2; 9 bases match TRBD1. V lost 3 bases to trimming and J lost 2 bases; unmatched junction nucleotides: 7. Germline V gene sequence: CDR1 SEHNR, CDR2 FQNEAQ (reference sequence). The CDR3 totals 16 residues. The CDR3: CASSLATGGVNYGYTF. CDR3 DNA sequence: TGTGCCAGCAGCTTGGCTACAGGGGGCGTCAACTATGGCTACACCTTC.

This clone has only a few counts. This same CDR3 is encoded by further DNA sequences in the sample. V gene TRBV29-1 combines with J gene TRBJ1-5; D perhaps matches TRBD1 (5 bases). V dropped 6 bases and J dropped 3 bases, with 12 bases sitting between them. CDR1 is SQVTM and CDR2 is ANQGSEA in the germline V gene. This CDR3 is built from 13 residues. DNA of the CDR3: TGCAGCGTAGATCAGGGCCCCAATCAGCCCCAGCATTTT. Translated, it gives CSVDQGPNQPQHF.

The CDR3 protein is CAWSRHTTNEKLFF. CDR3 sequence (DNA): TGTGCCTGGAGCCGACACACAACTAATGAAAAACTGTTTTTT. The chain recombines TRBV30 with TRBJ1-4, with D unclear. The germline gives CDR1 GTSNPN, CDR2 SVGIG (reference sequence). Trimming cost V 3 bases and J 0 bases, with 8 bases left between them. CDR3 length equals 14 residues.

J is TRBJ1-4 and V is TRBV5-1; the match to TRBD1 covers 11 bases. This CDR3 region has 15 residues. V lost 3 bases, J lost 8 bases, and 6 bases stayed unmatched. Germline values: CDR1 SGHRS, CDR2 YFSETQ. The CDR3 protein is CASSYGQGAREKLFF. The CDR3 coding sequence is TGCGCCAGCAGCTATGGACAGGGGGCTCGGGAAAAACTGTTTTTT.

J is TRBJ2-7 and V is TRBV15, with D possibly being TRBD1 (5 bases). Germline V lookup: CDR1 LNHNV, CDR2 YYDKDF (reference sequence). The CDR3 runs to 14 residues. V lost 5 bases and J lost 3, with 14 bases in between. The CDR3 nucleotides read TGTGCCACCAGCCCCCGAAGGGGTTACTACGAGCAGTACTTC. It encodes CATSPRRGYYEQYF.

The V gene is TRBV24-1, the J gene TRBJ1-2; 8 bases align to TRBD1. The CDR3 contains 15 residues. V was pared by 5 bases and J by 3 bases, with 7 bases of the junction left unmatched. Germline CDR1 reads KGHDR; CDR2 reads SFDVKD. The CDR3 protein is CATSGHRGFDYGYTF. The DNA of the CDR3 is TGTGCCACCAGTGGGCACAGGGGGTTCGACTATGGCTACACCTTC.

The chain uses TRBV28 and TRBJ2-3, with a tentative D call TRBD2 (5 bases). The CDR3 has 12 residues. Germline loops: CDR1 MDHEN, CDR2 SYDVKM. V gave up 6 bases and J gave up 6 bases, with 10 bases separating them. The DNA for the CDR3 is TGTGCCAGCAGGGACTTGCTGGATACGCAGTATTTT. Translated, it gives CASRDLLDTQYF.

The CDR3 sequence: CASIRTGGGETQYF. CDR3 coding DNA: TGTGCCAGCATAAGAACGGGAGGCGGGGAGACCCAGTACTTC. The V call is TRBV28, the J call TRBJ2-5; 7 bases align to TRBD2. J gave up 5 bases and V 7 bases, and 10 bases lay outside the gene matches. Per germline, CDR1 MDHEN and CDR2 SYDVKM. The length of the CDR3 is 14 residues.